Below, one TCR beta chain is given with its context. Authors' methods: Amplification with reference gene primers provided the estimates of nucleated cell counts. Method: immunoSEQ multiplex PCR; TCRdb's copy keeps in-frame clones and lacks some. That table gives V, J and clone size, and the DNA gave D and trimming. In the table there are roughly 55,000 clones, approximately 89% of which are singletons. This specimen comes from a study of blood T cell repertoires in COVID-19. Overall study context: The United States, Italy and Spain provided the acute and convalescent COVID-19 samples.

The CDR3 sequence is 15 residues long. In germline, CDR1 is SNHLY, CDR2 FYNNEI. Trimming took 6 bases from V and 3 from J; bases not matched to a gene: 8. The clonotype was recovered from a man between 60 and 75 years old with active or convalescent COVID-19. The sequenced material came from peripheral blood. The chain joins TRBV2 to TRBJ1-5; 7 positions agree with TRBD1. Here the CDR3 DNA reads TGTGCCAGCAGCCCCGGGACAGTGACCAATCAGCCCCAGCATTTT. Translating it yields CASSPGTVTNQPQHF.